These T cell receptor beta chains were read from a single sample in a study of T cells in Graves' hyperthyroidism and ophthalmopathy. MiXCR was run by TCRdb on the multiplex PCR reads, yielding one entry per CDR3 protein. The data contain approximately 370,000 distinct CDR3 sequences, 15% of them singletons. The material sequenced was blood. These receptor sequences come from a woman aged 30 to 39 with Graves' hyperthyroidism. Both conserved end residues are part of each CDR3. A D gene is named only where the DNA matches it firmly. The size field is filled for only some rows; it gives once, few, many or a size class.

j_call | clone_size | d_call | v_call | cdr3_length | cdr3_nt | cdr3_aa
TRBJ2-1 | . | TRBD1 | TRBV9 | 16 | TGTGCCAGCAGCGTGGGGACAGGGAGCTCCTACAATGAGCAGTTCTTC | CASSVGTGSSYNEQFF
TRBJ2-7 | many | . | TRBV11-2 | 15 | TGTGCCAGCAGCTTAGTAGGCCTAGGAACCTACGAGCAGTACTTC | CASSLVGLGTYEQYF
TRBJ2-3 | few | TRBD1 | TRBV5-1 | 16 | TGCGCCAGCAGCTTGTCGGGACAGGCGTTCACAGATACGCAGTATTTT | CASSLSGQAFTDTQYF
TRBJ2-3 | few | . | TRBV4-1 | 15 | TGCGCCAGCAGCCAGCCCTCGGACAGGAGGAGGGCGCAGTATTTT | CASSQPSDRRRAQYF
TRBJ1-2 | . | . | TRBV29-1 | 11 | TGCAGCGTTGTCGTGGACTATGGCTACACCTTC | CSVVVDYGYTF
TRBJ1-2 | . | . | TRBV11-2 | 15 | TGTGCCAGCAGCTTAGAGCTGAGCTCTAACTATGGCTACACCTTC | CASSLELSSNYGYTF
TRBJ2-5 | . | TRBD1 | TRBV5-1 | 14 | TGCGCCAGCAGCTCAACAGGGGGAGGAGAGACCCAGTACTTC | CASSSTGGGETQYF
TRBJ2-7 | many | TRBD1 | TRBV7-6 | 14 | TGTGCCAGCAGCCCTGGGACAGGGGGCAAGGTGCAGTACTTC | CASSPGTGGKVQYF
TRBJ2-5 | . | TRBD2 | TRBV10-3 | 17 | TGTGCCATCAGTGAGTCGGTGGCGGGAGGGCCCGACGAGACCCAGTACTTC | CAISESVAGGPDETQYF
TRBJ2-2 | many | . | TRBV3-1 | 18 | TGTGCCAGCAGCCAGGGTCCACTAAGACTTAAGCACACCGGGGAGCTGTTTTTT | CASSQGPLRLKHTGELFF
TRBJ2-7 | many | . | TRBV10-3 | 13 | TGTGCCATCAGTGAGTCAGGGATCCACGAGCAGTACTTC | CAISESGIHEQYF
TRBJ1-2 | . | . | TRBV20-1 | 12 | TGCAGTGCTAGTTTTCCCGAACAGGGCTACACCTTC | CSASFPEQGYTF
TRBJ2-4 | . | . | TRBV20-1 | 14 | TGCAGTGCTAGGTCCGTGATAGCCAAAAACATTCAGTACTTC | CSARSVIAKNIQYF
TRBJ2-7 | . | TRBD1 | TRBV28 | 15 | TGTGCCAGCAGTTTTTTGTCGGGACAGGGCTACGAGCAGTACTTC | CASSFLSGQGYEQYF
TRBJ2-3 | . | TRBD1 | TRBV19 | 15 | TGTGCCAGTAAATTACGGGCCAGGGGGACAGATACGCAGTATTTT | CASKLRARGTDTQYF
TRBJ1-1 | few | . | TRBV5-1 | 14 | TGCGCCAGCAGCTCCCAATGGGGATTCACTGAAGCTTTCTTT | CASSSQWGFTEAFF
TRBJ2-7 | many | . | TRBV20-1 | 11 | TGCAGTACAGCAATAGACTACGAGCAGTACTTC | CSTAIDYEQYF